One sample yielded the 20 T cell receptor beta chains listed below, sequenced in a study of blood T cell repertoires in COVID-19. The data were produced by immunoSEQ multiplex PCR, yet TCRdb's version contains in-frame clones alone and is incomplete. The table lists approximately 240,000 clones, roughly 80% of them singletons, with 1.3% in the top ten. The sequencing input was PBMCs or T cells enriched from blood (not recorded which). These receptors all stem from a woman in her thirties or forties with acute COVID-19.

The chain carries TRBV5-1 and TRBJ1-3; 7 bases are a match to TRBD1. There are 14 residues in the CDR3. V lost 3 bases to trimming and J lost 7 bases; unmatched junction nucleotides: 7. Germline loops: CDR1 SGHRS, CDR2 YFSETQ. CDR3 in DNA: TGCGCCAGCAGCTCCTACAGGGGAGCGAACACCATATATTTT. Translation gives CASSSYRGANTIYF.

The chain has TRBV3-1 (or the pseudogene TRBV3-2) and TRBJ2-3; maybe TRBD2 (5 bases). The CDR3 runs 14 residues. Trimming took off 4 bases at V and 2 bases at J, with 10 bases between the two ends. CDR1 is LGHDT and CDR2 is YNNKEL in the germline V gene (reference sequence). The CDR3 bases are TGTGCCAGCAGCCCCTGGACTGACACAGATACGCAGTATTTT. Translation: CASSPWTDTDTQYF.

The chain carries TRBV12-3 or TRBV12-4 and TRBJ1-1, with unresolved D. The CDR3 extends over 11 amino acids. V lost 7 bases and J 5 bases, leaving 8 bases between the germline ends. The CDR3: CASTSLTEAFF. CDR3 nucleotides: TGTGCCAGCACTAGTTTGACTGAAGCTTTCTTT.

Written as DNA, the CDR3 is TGTGCCAGCAGTAGGGCTAGCGGCCCCTACGAGCAGTACTTC. It is translated as CASSRASGPYEQYF. This sequence joins TRBV6-5 and TRBJ2-7; 7 nucleotides agree with TRBD2. CDR1 is MNHEY and CDR2 is SVGAGI in the germline V gene. The CDR3 totals 14 residues. V gave up 5 bases and J gave up 2 bases; unmatched junction bases: 6.

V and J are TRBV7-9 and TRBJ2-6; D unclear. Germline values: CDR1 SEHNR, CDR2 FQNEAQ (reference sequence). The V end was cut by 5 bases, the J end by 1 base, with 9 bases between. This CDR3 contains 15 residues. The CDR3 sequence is CASSQQTSGANVLTF. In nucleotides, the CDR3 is TGTGCCAGCAGCCAACAGACGTCTGGGGCCAACGTCCTGACTTTC.

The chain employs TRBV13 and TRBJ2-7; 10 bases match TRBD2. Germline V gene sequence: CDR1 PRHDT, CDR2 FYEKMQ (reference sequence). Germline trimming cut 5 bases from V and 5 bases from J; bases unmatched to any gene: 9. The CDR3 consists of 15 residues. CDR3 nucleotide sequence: TGTGCCAGCAGCCCCCAGCGGGAGGGCCGGGACGAGCAGTACTTC. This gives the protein CASSPQREGRDEQYF.

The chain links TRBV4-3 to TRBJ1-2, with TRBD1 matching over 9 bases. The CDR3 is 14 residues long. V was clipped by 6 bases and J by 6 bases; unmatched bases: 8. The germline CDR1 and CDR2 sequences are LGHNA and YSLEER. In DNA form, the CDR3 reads TGCGCCAGCAGTGCTAGCCGACAGGGGGATGGCTACACCTTC. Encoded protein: CASSASRQGDGYTF.

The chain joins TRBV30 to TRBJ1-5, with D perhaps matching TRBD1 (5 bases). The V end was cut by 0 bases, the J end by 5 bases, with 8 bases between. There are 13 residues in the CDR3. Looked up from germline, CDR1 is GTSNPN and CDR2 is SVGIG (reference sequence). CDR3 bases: TGTGCCTGGAGTGTTGGAGGGGATCAGCCCCAGCATTTT. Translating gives CAWSVGGDQPQHF. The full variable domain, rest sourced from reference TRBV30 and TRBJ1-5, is SQTIHQWPATLVQPVGSPLSLECTVEGTSNPNLYWYRQAAGRGLQLLFYSVGIGQISSEVPQNLSASRPQDRQFILSSKKLLLSDSGFYLCAWSVGGDQPQHFGDGTRLSIL.

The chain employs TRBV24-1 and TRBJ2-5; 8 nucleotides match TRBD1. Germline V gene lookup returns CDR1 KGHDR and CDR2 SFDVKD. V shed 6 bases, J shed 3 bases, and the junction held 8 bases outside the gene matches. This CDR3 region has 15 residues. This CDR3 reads CATSTSPTGEETQYF. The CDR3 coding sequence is TGTGCCACCAGTACATCTCCGACAGGGGAAGAGACCCAGTACTTC.

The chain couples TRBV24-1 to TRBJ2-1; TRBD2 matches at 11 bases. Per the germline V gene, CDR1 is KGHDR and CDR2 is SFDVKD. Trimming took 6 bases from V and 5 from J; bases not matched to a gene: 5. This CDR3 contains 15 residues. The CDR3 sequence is CATSTSGSGHNEQFF. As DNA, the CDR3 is TGTGCCACCAGTACTAGCGGGAGTGGGCACAATGAGCAGTTCTTC.

The CDR3 DNA reads TGCAGTGCTAGTGGGGACGGGACAGGGTCCTCCTACAATGAGCAGTTCTTC. It is translated as CSASGDGTGSSYNEQFF. The chain joins TRBV20-1 to TRBJ2-1; 9 bases are a match to TRBD1. Germline V lookup: CDR1 DFQATT, CDR2 SNEGSKA (reference sequence). Trimming at V came to 3 bases and at J to 0 bases, leaving 9 bases not matched to a gene. The CDR3 is 17 residues long.

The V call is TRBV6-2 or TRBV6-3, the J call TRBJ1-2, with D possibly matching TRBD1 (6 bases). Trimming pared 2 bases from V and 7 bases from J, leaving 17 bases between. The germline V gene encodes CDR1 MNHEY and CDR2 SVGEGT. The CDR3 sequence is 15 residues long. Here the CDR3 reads CASSYGSGRGRGYTF. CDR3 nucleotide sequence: TGTGCCAGCAGTTACGGTTCTGGCAGGGGTCGTGGCTACACCTTC.

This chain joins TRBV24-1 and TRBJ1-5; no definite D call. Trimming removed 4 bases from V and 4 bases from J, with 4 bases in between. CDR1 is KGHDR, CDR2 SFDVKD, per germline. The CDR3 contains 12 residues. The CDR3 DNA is TGTGCCACCAGTGACCGGAATCAGCCCCAGCATTTT. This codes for CATSDRNQPQHF.

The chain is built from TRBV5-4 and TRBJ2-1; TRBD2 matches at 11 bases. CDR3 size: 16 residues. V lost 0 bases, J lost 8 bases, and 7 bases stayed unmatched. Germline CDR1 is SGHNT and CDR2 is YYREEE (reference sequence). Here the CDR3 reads CASSLGGTSGRHEQFF. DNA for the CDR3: TGTGCCAGCAGCTTGGGGGGGACTAGCGGCCGTCATGAGCAGTTCTTC.

The CDR3 nucleotides are TGTGCCAGTAGACCACAGGGGGGCTATAATTCACCCCTCCACTTT. This translates into CASRPQGGYNSPLHF. The chain is built from TRBV19 and TRBJ1-6, with 8 bases fitting TRBD1. V lost 6 bases, J lost 3 bases, and 4 bases stayed unmatched. This CDR3 is built from 15 residues. Germline V gives CDR1 LNHDA, CDR2 SQIVND (reference sequence).

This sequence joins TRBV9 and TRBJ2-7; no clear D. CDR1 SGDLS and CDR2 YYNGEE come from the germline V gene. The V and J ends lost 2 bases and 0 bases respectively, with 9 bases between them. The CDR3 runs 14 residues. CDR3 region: CASSVSGASYEQYF. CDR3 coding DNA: TGTGCCAGCAGCGTGTCCGGAGCCTCCTACGAGCAGTACTTC.

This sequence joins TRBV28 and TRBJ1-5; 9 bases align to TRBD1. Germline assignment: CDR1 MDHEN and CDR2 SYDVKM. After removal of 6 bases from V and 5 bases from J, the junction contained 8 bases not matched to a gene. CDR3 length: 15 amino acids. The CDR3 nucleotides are TGTGCCAGCAGGGGGGGACAGGGAAACTATCAGCCCCAGCATTTT. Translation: CASRGGQGNYQPQHF. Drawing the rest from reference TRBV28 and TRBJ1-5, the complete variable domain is DVKVTQSSRYLVKRTGEKVFLECVQDMDHENMFWYRQDPGLGLRLIYFSYDVKMKEKGDIPEGYSVSREKKERFSLILESASTNQTSMYLCASRGGQGNYQPQHFGDGTRLSIL.

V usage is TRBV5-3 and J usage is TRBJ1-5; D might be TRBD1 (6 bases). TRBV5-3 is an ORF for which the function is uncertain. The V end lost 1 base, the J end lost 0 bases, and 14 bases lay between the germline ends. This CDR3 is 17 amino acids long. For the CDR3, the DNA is TGTGCCAGAAGCTTGATGGGGGACACACTTAGCAATCAGCCCCAGCATTTT. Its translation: CARSLMGDTLSNQPQHF.

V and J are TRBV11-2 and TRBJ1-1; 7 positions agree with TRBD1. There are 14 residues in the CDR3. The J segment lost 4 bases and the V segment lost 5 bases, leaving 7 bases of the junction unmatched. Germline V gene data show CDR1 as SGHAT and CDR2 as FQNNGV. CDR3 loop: CASSPRGLGTEAFF. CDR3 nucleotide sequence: TGTGCCAGCAGCCCGAGGGGGCTAGGCACTGAAGCTTTCTTT.

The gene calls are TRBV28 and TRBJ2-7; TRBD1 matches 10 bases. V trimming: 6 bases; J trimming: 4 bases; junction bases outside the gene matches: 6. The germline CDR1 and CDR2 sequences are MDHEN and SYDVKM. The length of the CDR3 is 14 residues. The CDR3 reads CASSPDRGIYEQYF. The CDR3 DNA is TGTGCCAGCAGCCCGGACAGGGGGATTTACGAGCAGTACTTC.